Ten or more counts support the clone carrying this T cell receptor beta chain. As yet, its antigen is unknown. Germline CDR1 is SNHLY and CDR2 is FYNNEI. Between the trimmed V and J ends, which lost 11 bases and 6 bases, there was a span of 32 bases. The CDR3 has 18 residues. These data belong to a study of T cells in Graves' hyperthyroidism and ophthalmopathy. Overall study context: Blood was drawn when the patient was first diagnosed and still untreated.

On the basis of clinical symptoms, serum thyroxine and TRAb, thyroid ultrasound and orbital computed tomography, diagnoses were made. TCR beta CDR3 regions were amplified from RNA. HTBI primers were used for first-round RT-PCR of the TCR CDR3. In TCRdb, the multiplex PCR reads were re-called with MiXCR into one record per CDR3 protein. The sample holds a few hundred thousand distinct CDR3 sequences, over 15% seen once. Overall study findings and caveats: Most clonotypes expanded in thyroid above 0.001 were likewise present in blood.

The receptor was derived from a woman aged 55-75 years with Graves' ophthalmopathy. What was sequenced was blood. The chain uses TRBV2 and TRBJ2-1; the D call may be TRBD1 or TRBD2 (7 bases each). The CDR3 here is CASLGGRESHNRGNEQFF. The CDR3 region has the DNA TGTGCCTCCCTCGGAGGGCGGGAGTCCCACAACAGGGGCAATGAGCAGTTCTTC.